This TCR beta chain was identified during a study of cytomegalovirus exposure and HLA in healthy donors. The overall study: Some 80 million unique TCR sequences came from HLA-typed donors in an early release.

The sample holds a few counts of this clone. Its specificity is not known. PCR amplification relied on 60 Vbeta primers (plus 13 Jbeta primers). The data were produced by immunoSEQ multiplex PCR, yet TCRdb's version contains in-frame clones alone and is incomplete. The sample includes 150,000 to 200,000 clones, roughly four fifths seen only once; the top ten take around 1.9%. Study-wide points: A previous analysis found most TCR beta V segments productive roughly 90% or roughly 30% of the time. Overall, approximately 150 TCR beta chains were annotated as cytomegalovirus-associated.

The sequenced sample was PBMCs. This sequence originates from a woman younger than 30 in good health and CMV-seronegative.

The CDR3 sequence: CASSLNSGGVNTEAFF. CDR3 in DNA: TGCGCCAGCAGCCTAAATTCGGGAGGCGTGAACACTGAAGCTTTCTTT. The V and J genes are TRBV4-1 and TRBJ1-1; no definite D call. V lost 4 bases, J lost 0 bases, and 15 bases lay in between. The CDR3 has 16 residues. Germline loops: CDR1 MGHRA, CDR2 YSYEKL.